Below, 20 T cell receptor beta chains from the same sample are listed, as sequenced in a study of blood T cell repertoires in COVID-19. Sequencing was performed with immunoSEQ multiplex PCR; in TCRdb, only in-frame clones are kept and a portion is missing. Of 20,000 to 25,000 clones listed, around 85% are singletons. Sequencing was performed on peripheral blood. The source is a woman of 80 years or more with acute or convalescent COVID-19.

The rearrangement joins TRBV10-3 to TRBJ1-5; tentative D call: TRBD1 (6 bases). CDR1 is ENHRY and CDR2 is SYGVKD in the germline V gene. The V end lost 0 bases, the J end lost 1 base, and 7 bases lay between the germline ends. The CDR3 extends over 15 amino acids. The CDR3 protein is CAISESGQSNQPQHF. CDR3 bases: TGTGCCATCAGTGAGTCGGGACAAAGCAATCAGCCCCAGCATTTT.

This rearrangement joins TRBV11-1 to TRBJ2-3; 11 bases align to TRBD2. After removal of 3 bases from V and 2 bases from J, the junction contained 1 base not matched to a gene. The length of the CDR3 is 15 residues. Germline-derived CDR1 and CDR2 are SGHAT and FQDESV (reference sequence). The chain's CDR3 is CASSFSGRVTDTQYF. In nucleotides, the CDR3 is TGTGCCAGCAGCTTTAGCGGGAGGGTCACAGATACGCAGTATTTT.

The chain carries TRBV19 and TRBJ1-1; D is ambiguous. The CDR3 is 14 amino acids. From germline, CDR1 is LNHDA and CDR2 SQIVND (reference sequence). The germline V and J ends were trimmed by 4 bases and 0 bases, with 9 bases remaining between them. CDR3 sequence (DNA): TGTGCCAGTAGTACCCCGACTTTGAACACTGAAGCTTTCTTT. Translated, it gives CASSTPTLNTEAFF. Drawing the rest from reference TRBV19 and TRBJ1-1, the complete variable domain is DGGITQSPKYLFRKEGQNVTLSCEQNLNHDAMYWYRQDPGQGLRLIYYSQIVNDFQKGDIAEGYSVSREKKESFPLTVTSAQKNPTAFYLCASSTPTLNTEAFFGQGTRLTVV.

The V gene is TRBV5-1, the J gene TRBJ1-4; a possible D gene is TRBD1 (5 bases). This CDR3 spans 15 amino acids. CDR1 is SGHRS and CDR2 is YFSETQ in the germline V gene. V was cut by 2 bases and J by 7 bases, with 15 bases left in between. This CDR3 reads CASSLIGGDGEKLFF. The CDR3 DNA sequence: TGCGCCAGCAGCTTAATCGGGGGGGATGGTGAAAAACTGTTTTTT.

This chain uses TRBV6-5 with TRBJ1-3, with D possibly TRBD1 on 5 matching bases. The V and J ends lost 6 bases and 0 bases respectively, with 12 bases between them. Per the germline V gene, CDR1 is MNHEY and CDR2 is SVGAGI. The CDR3 loop spans 15 amino acids. The CDR3 sequence is CASSAARGSGNTIYF. CDR3 DNA: TGTGCCAGCAGCGCCGCTAGGGGCTCTGGAAACACCATATATTTT.

The rearrangement links TRBV7-9 to TRBJ1-2, with 8 bases that match TRBD1. Germline CDR1 SEHNR, CDR2 FQNEAQ (reference sequence). The CDR3 covers 13 residues. With V trimmed by 10 bases and J by 7 bases, 11 bases remained unmatched. The CDR3 loop is CAISTGEIGGYTF. CDR3 in DNA: TGTGCCATTTCGACAGGGGAAATCGGTGGCTACACCTTC. The full variable domain, in which reference TRBV7-9 and TRBJ1-2 provide the parts outside the CDR3, is DTGVSQNPRHKITKRGQNVTFRCDPISEHNRLYWYRQTLGQGPEFLTYFQNEAQLEKSRLLSDRFSAERPKGSFSTLEIQRTEQGDSAMYLCAISTGEIGGYTFGSGTRLTVV.

The gene calls are TRBV18 and TRBJ1-2; TRBD1 aligns across 7 bases. Germline assignment: CDR1 KGHSH and CDR2 LQKENI. V lost 2 bases, J lost 5 bases, and 11 bases stayed unmatched. The CDR3 contains 16 residues. The CDR3, as DNA: TGTGCCAGCTCACCAAGTGGAAGGGGGCGGGGATATGGCTACACCTTC. This translates into CASSPSGRGRGYGYTF. Full variable domain (remainder filled in from reference TRBV18 and TRBJ1-2): NAGVMQNPRHLVRRRGQEARLRCSPMKGHSHVYWYRQLPEEGLKFMVYLQKENIIDESGMPKERFSAEFPKEGPSILRIQQVVRGDSAAYFCASSPSGRGRGYGYTFGSGTRLTVV.

This clone was counted a few times. The V and J genes are TRBV6-5 and TRBJ1-1; no definite D call. The CDR3 runs to 14 residues. Per germline, CDR1 MNHEY and CDR2 SVGAGI. The ends were cut back, 8 bases at V and 1 base at J, with 14 bases in the middle. The CDR3 DNA reads TGTGCCAGCCGACTATCTTTTACGAACACTGAAGCTTTCTTT. Its protein product is CASRLSFTNTEAFF.

The rearrangement links TRBV11-2 to TRBJ2-1; TRBD2 matches at 13 bases. CDR1 is SGHAT, CDR2 FQNNGV, per germline. V was pared by 5 bases and J by 2 bases, with 6 bases of the junction left unmatched. The CDR3 has 17 residues. CDR3 residues: CASSPRTSGSPYNEQFF. The CDR3 nucleotides are TGTGCCAGCAGCCCACGGACTAGCGGGAGTCCCTACAATGAGCAGTTCTTC.

CDR3 residues: CASSRAGENTEAFF. In DNA, the CDR3 is TGTGCCAGCTCACGGGCAGGGGAGAACACTGAAGCTTTCTTT. V is TRBV18 and J is TRBJ1-1; D might be TRBD1 (6 bases). This CDR3 has 14 amino acids. Trimming took off 4 bases at V and 1 base at J, with 10 bases between the two ends. Per germline, CDR1 KGHSH and CDR2 LQKENI.

This chain joins TRBV10-1 and TRBJ2-7; TRBD2 aligns across 8 bases. The CDR3 has 14 amino acids. The trim removed 5 bases at V and 5 bases at J, leaving 8 bases unmatched. Germline CDR1 WNHNN, CDR2 SYGVQD (reference sequence). The CDR3 loop is CASSRTGGPHEQYF. In DNA form, the CDR3 reads TGCGCCAGCAGTAGGACGGGGGGGCCCCACGAGCAGTACTTC.

The V gene is TRBV3-1 (or the pseudogene TRBV3-2), the J gene TRBJ1-2, with a tentative D call TRBD1 (5 bases). The CDR3 runs to 18 residues. V dropped 4 bases and J dropped 4 bases, with 25 bases sitting between them. CDR1 LGHDT and CDR2 YNNKEL come from the germline V gene (reference sequence). The DNA of the CDR3 is TGTGCCAGCAGCCCATCATTCCCAGGCGCAGGGTCGGGCTATGGCTACACCTTC. This sequence encodes CASSPSFPGAGSGYGYTF.

There are a few counts of this clone. The V gene is TRBV5-1, the J gene TRBJ1-1; 7 nucleotides align to TRBD1. This CDR3 contains 14 residues. Unmatched junction bases numbered 5, after V lost 2 bases and J lost 4 bases. The germline V gene has CDR1 SGHRS and CDR2 YFSETQ. CDR3: CASSLQGKGTEAFF. The CDR3 DNA reads as TGCGCCAGCAGCTTACAGGGGAAAGGCACTGAAGCTTTCTTT.

V gene TRBV5-6 combines with J gene TRBJ2-5, with 7 bases that match TRBD2. This CDR3 has 16 amino acids. V lost 1 base, J lost 2 bases, and 8 bases stayed unmatched. The germline gives CDR1 SGHDT, CDR2 YYEEEE. Written as DNA, the CDR3 is TGTGCCAGCAGCTTGCTGGGTCGGGGAGGGCAAGAGACCCAGTACTTC. Protein: CASSLLGRGGQETQYF.

This clone was seen a few times. V and J are TRBV5-4 and TRBJ2-3, with 14 bases matching TRBD2. V was clipped by 0 bases and J by 7 bases; unmatched bases: 1. This CDR3 is 15 amino acids long. The germline CDR1 and CDR2 sequences are SGHNT and YYREEE (reference sequence). CDR3 sequence (DNA): TGTGCCAGCAGCTTGGGGACTAGCGGGAGGAATACGCAGTATTTT. This gives the protein CASSLGTSGRNTQYF.

The J gene is TRBJ1-1, the V gene TRBV18, with TRBD1 identical over 7 bases. This CDR3 spans 16 amino acids. J gave up 2 bases and V 5 bases, and 11 bases lay outside the gene matches. The germline V gene has CDR1 KGHSH and CDR2 LQKENI. The CDR3 region has the DNA TGTGCCAGCTCATCTCAACCCAGACAGGGTAACACTGAAGCTTTCTTT. Protein sequence: CASSSQPRQGNTEAFF.

The chain links TRBV5-1 to TRBJ1-3; D not certain. V dropped 0 bases and J dropped 0 bases, with 16 bases sitting between them. Germline CDR1 is SGHRS and CDR2 is YFSETQ. This CDR3 is built from 18 residues. CDR3: CASSLEFGDYYSGNTIYF. The CDR3, as DNA: TGCGCCAGCAGCTTGGAGTTCGGGGATTACTACTCTGGAAACACCATATATTTT.

This clone was seen only a few times. The chain links TRBV7-8 to TRBJ2-3; 9 positions agree with TRBD1. V trimming: 6 bases; J trimming: 4 bases; junction bases outside the gene matches: 5. This CDR3 spans 14 amino acids. Germline CDR1 reads SGHVS; CDR2 reads FQNEAQ. The DNA of the CDR3 is TGTGCCAGCAGACCGGGACAGGGTGCAGATACGCAGTATTTT. Amino acids: CASRPGQGADTQYF.

This sequence joins TRBV4-2 and TRBJ1-2; TRBD1 aligns across 7 bases. V dropped 3 bases and J dropped 4; count of bases not matched to a gene: 14. The CDR3 runs 17 residues. Germline CDR1 and CDR2: LGHNA and YNFKEQ. The CDR3 nucleotides are TGTGCCAGCAGCCACCCTTCACAAGGGGGCTCGAGCTATGGCTACACCTTC. Amino acids: CASSHPSQGGSSYGYTF.

The chain is built from TRBV29-1 and TRBJ1-2; TRBD1 agrees at 8 bases. CDR1 SQVTM and CDR2 ANQGSEA come from the germline V gene. The CDR3 is made up of 13 amino acids. The ends lost 7 bases at V and 7 bases at J; junction bases unmatched: 11. The CDR3 coding sequence is TGCAGCGCCCTTCTGGAAACAGGGGGTGGCTACACCTTC. Translated, it gives CSALLETGGGYTF.